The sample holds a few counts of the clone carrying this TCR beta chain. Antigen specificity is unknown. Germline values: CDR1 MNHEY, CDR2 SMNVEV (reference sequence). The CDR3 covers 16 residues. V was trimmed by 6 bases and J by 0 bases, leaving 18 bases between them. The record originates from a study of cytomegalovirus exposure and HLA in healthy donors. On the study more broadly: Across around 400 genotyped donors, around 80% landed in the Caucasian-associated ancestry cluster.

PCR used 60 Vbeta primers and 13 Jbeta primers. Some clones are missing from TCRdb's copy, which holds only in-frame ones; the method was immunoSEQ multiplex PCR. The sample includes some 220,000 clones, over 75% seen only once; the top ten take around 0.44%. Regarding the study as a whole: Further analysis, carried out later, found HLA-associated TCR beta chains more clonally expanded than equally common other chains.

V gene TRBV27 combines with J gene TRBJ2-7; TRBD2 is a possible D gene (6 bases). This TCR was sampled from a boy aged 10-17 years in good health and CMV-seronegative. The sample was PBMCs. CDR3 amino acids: CASSRFGRGSSYEQYF. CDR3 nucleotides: TGTGCCAGCAGCAGATTTGGGCGGGGAAGCTCCTACGAGCAGTACTTC.